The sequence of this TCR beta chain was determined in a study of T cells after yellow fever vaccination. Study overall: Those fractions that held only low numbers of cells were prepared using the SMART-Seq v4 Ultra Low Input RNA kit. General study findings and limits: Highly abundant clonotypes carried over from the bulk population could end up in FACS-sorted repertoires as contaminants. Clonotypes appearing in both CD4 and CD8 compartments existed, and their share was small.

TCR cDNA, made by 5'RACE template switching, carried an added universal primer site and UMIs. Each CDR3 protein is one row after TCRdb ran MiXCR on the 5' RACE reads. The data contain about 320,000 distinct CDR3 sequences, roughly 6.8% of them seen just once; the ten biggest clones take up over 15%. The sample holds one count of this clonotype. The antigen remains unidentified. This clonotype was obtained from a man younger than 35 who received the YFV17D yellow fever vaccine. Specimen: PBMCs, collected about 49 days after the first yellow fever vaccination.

The CDR3 region has the DNA TGTGCCAGCAGTTTACTTTCGAGCTCCTACAATGAGCAGTTCTTC. Protein product: CASSLLSSSYNEQFF. The chain has TRBV27 and TRBJ2-1; no firm D call. Trimming took 2 bases from V and 0 from J, leaving 8 bases between them. This CDR3 has 15 amino acids. Germline V gene lookup returns CDR1 MNHEY and CDR2 SMNVEV (reference sequence).